The TCR beta chain described here comes from a study of neurological immune-mediated disorders. Study-level findings and limits: TCR clonal expansion peaked in HTLV-1-associated myelopathy patients and was lowest in multiple sclerosis patients.

Time point indicated: technical triplicate 2. Sorted libraries drew on some 1 million CD4+ or CD8+ T cells. This clonotype was recorded at least ten times. Antigen specificity is unknown. The CDR3 has 15 amino acids. Trimming took 6 bases from V and 2 from J, leaving 16 bases between them. The germline V gene has CDR1 SNHLY and CDR2 FYNNEI. Template-switch 5'RACE cDNA synthesis added a 10-nucleotide unique molecular identifier. TCRdb called the 5' RACE reads again in MiXCR, with one record for every CDR3 protein. The data show about 31,000 distinct CDR3 sequences, with about 14% seen just once and 4% to 5.5% held by the top ten.

The sequenced sample was CD4+ T cells from blood. This clonotype was obtained from a female donor with HTLV-1-associated myelopathy (HAM/TSP). The genes are TRBV2 and TRBJ1-1; D is ambiguous. The CDR3 coding sequence is TGTGCCAGCAGACCACACGCCAGATTAAACACTGAAGCTTTCTTT. It encodes CASRPHARLNTEAFF.